This entry describes one TCR beta chain. The record originates from a study of OX40 agonist ivuxolimab in advanced cancers. Study context: Three patients showed partial responses: one hepatocellular carcinoma and two cutaneous melanoma cases.

Here immunoSEQ multiplex PCR was the method, and the copy in TCRdb shows in-frame clones only, minus some. The sample shows around 62,000 clones, nearly 90% of them seen only once. This CDR3 spans 16 amino acids. CDR1 is MNHNS and CDR2 is SASEGT in the germline V gene. V was pared by 0 bases and J by 2 bases, with 4 bases of the junction left unmatched. The gene calls are TRBV6-1 and TRBJ2-3; 8 nucleotides align to TRBD1. The origin of this receptor is an adult with an advanced solid tumor such as melanoma, head and neck, liver or kidney cancer. Sample: CD4+ or CD8+ T cells sorted from blood, taken in a trial of the OX40 agonist ivuxolimab. The CDR3 loop is CASSEAAGGSTDTQYF. The CDR3 DNA reads as TGTGCCAGCAGTGAAGCGGCAGGGGGCTCCACAGATACGCAGTATTTT.